The TCR beta chain under discussion was sequenced for a study of molecular identifiers for immune sequencing clone quantification. Trimming removed 0 bases at V and 6 bases at J, with 11 bases between. The germline gives CDR1 GTSNPN, CDR2 SVGIG (reference sequence). This CDR3 is 14 amino acids long. TCRdb analysed the PCR reads with MiXCR anew, one entry per CDR3 protein. The data show some 680,000 distinct CDR3 sequences, about 25% seen once. This clonotype was detected many times. The receptor was derived from a human donor in good health. Some libraries in this study had Jurkat cell RNA spiked in. The J gene is TRBJ2-2, the V gene TRBV30; possible D gene TRBD1, 6 bases. Sequencing was performed on naive CD8+ T cells from blood, with Jurkat cell RNA spiked in. Subset defined: FACS-sorted CD8+CD4-CCR7+CD45RA+ naive T cells. The CDR3, as DNA: TGTGCCTGGAGTGTATCAGGGGCGGCCGGGGAGCTGTTTTTT. This translates into CAWSVSGAAGELFF.